This TCR beta chain was documented in a study of T-cell reconstitution after alpha-beta-depleted transplantation in children. This clonotype was detected ten times or more. During its preparation, the TCRbeta library received unique molecular identifiers. Each CDR3 protein is one row after TCRdb ran MiXCR on the PCR reads. Here the sample spans hundreds of thousands of distinct CDR3 sequences, approximately 12% being singletons. Per germline, CDR1 MDHEN and CDR2 SYDVKM. Trimming stripped 3 bases from V and 1 base from J, with 19 bases between. This CDR3 contains 17 residues. This sequence originates from a human donor who donated a stem cell graft to a child with acute lymphoblastic leukemia. The sample here was PBMCs from the stem cell graft donor, taken from the stem cell graft. The V call is TRBV28, the J call TRBJ2-7, with D possibly being TRBD2 (6 bases). The DNA for the CDR3 is TGTGCCAGCAGTTTTAGGCCCTTCGGGAGAGGGTCCTACGAGCAGTACTTC. Protein product: CASSFRPFGRGSYEQYF.